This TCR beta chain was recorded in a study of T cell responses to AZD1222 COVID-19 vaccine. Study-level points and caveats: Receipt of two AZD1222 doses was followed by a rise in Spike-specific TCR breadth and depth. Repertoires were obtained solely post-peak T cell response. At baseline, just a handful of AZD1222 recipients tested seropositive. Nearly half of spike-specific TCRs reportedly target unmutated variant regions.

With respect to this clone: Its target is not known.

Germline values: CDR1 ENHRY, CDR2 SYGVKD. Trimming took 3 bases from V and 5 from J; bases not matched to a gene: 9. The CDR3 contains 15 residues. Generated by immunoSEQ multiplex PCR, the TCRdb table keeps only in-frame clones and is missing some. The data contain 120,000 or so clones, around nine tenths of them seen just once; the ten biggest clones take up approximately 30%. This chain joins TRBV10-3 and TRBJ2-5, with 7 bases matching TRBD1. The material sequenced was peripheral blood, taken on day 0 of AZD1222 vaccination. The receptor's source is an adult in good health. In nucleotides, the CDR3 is TGTGCCATCAGTGATAACAGGGGCGGTGGGGAGACCCAGTACTTC. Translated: CAISDNRGGGETQYF.